These 24 T cell receptor beta chains were all obtained from the same sample, sequenced in a study of tumour-infiltrating T cells in Burkitt lymphoma. Using immunoSEQ multiplex PCR, the repertoire was profiled, and TCRdb retains in-frame clones only, with some absent. The sample gives 13,000 or so clones, 85% of which show up once; less than 1.5% is in the top ten. The specimen was tumor tissue. The receptors originated from a human donor with diffuse large B-cell lymphoma.

The rearrangement links TRBV20-1 to TRBJ2-5; no firm D call. Germline CDR1 reads DFQATT; CDR2 reads SNEGSKA (reference sequence). This CDR3 comprises 11 residues. Trimming pared 3 bases from V and 5 bases from J, leaving 7 bases between. Here the CDR3 DNA reads TGCAGTGCTAGCAATCGGGAGACCCAGTACTTC. Translation gives CSASNRETQYF.

The V call is TRBV2, the J call TRBJ2-3; a possible D gene is TRBD1 (5 bases). CDR1 is SNHLY and CDR2 is FYNNEI in the germline V gene. The CDR3 length is 14 residues. Trimming removed 7 bases at V and 3 bases at J, with 14 bases between. CDR3: CASMNYKGTDTQYF. CDR3 in DNA: TGTGCCAGCATGAATTATAAGGGGACAGATACGCAGTATTTT.

The gene calls are TRBV7-9 and TRBJ1-5; 7 nucleotides match TRBD1. Germline assignment: CDR1 SEHNR and CDR2 FQNEAQ (reference sequence). This CDR3 has 12 amino acids. With 9 bases clipped from V and 2 bases from J, the junction kept 1 base outside the gene matches. The CDR3 loop reads CASTGGNQPQHF. DNA for the CDR3: TGTGCCAGTACAGGGGGCAATCAGCCCCAGCATTTT.

This rearrangement joins TRBV15 to TRBJ1-1, with D possibly being TRBD1 (6 bases). This CDR3 has 13 residues. Germline V CDR1 and CDR2: LNHNV, YYDKDF (reference sequence). V lost 11 bases to trimming and J lost 1 base, with 14 bases between them. The CDR3 sequence: CASSEGQNTEAFF. In nucleotides, the CDR3 is TGTGCCTCCTCGGAGGGACAGAACACTGAAGCTTTCTTT.

The V call is TRBV9, the J call TRBJ2-3; 7 bases are a match to TRBD2. The CDR3 contains 15 residues. The V gene end was trimmed by 1 base and the J gene end by 2 bases; junction bases not matched to a gene: 4. Germline V gene sequence: CDR1 SGDLS, CDR2 YYNGEE. CDR3 in DNA: TGTGCCAGCAGCGTAAGCGCGGGAGTCACAGATACGCAGTATTTT. Translated, it gives CASSVSAGVTDTQYF.

J is TRBJ2-1 and V is TRBV10-1; 10 bases are a match to TRBD2. V lost 7 bases, J lost 3 bases, and 15 bases stayed unmatched. Germline-derived CDR1 and CDR2 are WNHNN and SYGVQD (reference sequence). The CDR3 has 18 residues. In DNA form, the CDR3 reads TGCGCCAGCAACCCCGGGGGAGCGGGAGGGCCCGGCTACAATGAGCAGTTCTTC. Its protein product is CASNPGGAGGPGYNEQFF.

This clone was seen more than once but under ten times. The V call is TRBV5-6, the J call TRBJ2-3; D may be TRBD1 (5 bases). V was clipped by 2 bases and J by 3 bases, with 16 bases between them. The length of the CDR3 is 16 residues. Germline CDR1 reads SGHDT; CDR2 reads YYEEEE. The CDR3 loop is CASSLGIWGKTDTQYF. Here the CDR3 DNA reads TGTGCCAGCAGCTTAGGGATTTGGGGCAAAACAGATACGCAGTATTTT.

The chain employs TRBV18 and TRBJ1-4; D gene unclear. V lost 5 bases and J lost 8, with 12 bases in between. Germline CDR1 and CDR2: KGHSH and LQKENI. The CDR3 sequence is 13 residues long. Here the CDR3 reads CASSSGRGEKLFF. The CDR3 DNA sequence: TGTGCCAGCTCATCCGGACGGGGAGAAAAACTGTTTTTT.

This clone was recorded only once. The rearrangement uses TRBV7-8 and TRBJ2-2; D may be TRBD1 or TRBD2 (6 bases each). The CDR3 extends over 14 amino acids. Trimming took 5 bases from V and 6 from J, leaving 13 bases between them. Per the germline V gene, CDR1 is SGHVS and CDR2 is FQNEAQ. As DNA, the CDR3 is TGTGCCAGCAGCCTCATGAGGGGGGCCGGGGAGCTGTTTTTT. Translating gives CASSLMRGAGELFF. Full variable domain (outside the CDR3, taken from reference TRBV7-8 and TRBJ2-2): GAGVSQSPRYKVAKRGQDVALRCDPISGHVSLFWYQQALGQGPEFLTYFQNEAQLDKSGLPSDRFFAERPEGSVSTLKIQRTQQEDSAVYLCASSLMRGAGELFFGEGSRLTVL.

This chain connects TRBV5-3 to TRBJ1-2; D unclear. TRBV5-3 is an ORF for which the function is uncertain. This CDR3 has 12 amino acids. V was pared by 2 bases and J by 8 bases, with 10 bases between. CDR3 in DNA: TGTGCCAGAAGCTTACGGGGTTTCGGCTACACCTTC. It specifies CARSLRGFGYTF.

The V and J genes are TRBV4-1 and TRBJ1-2; 11 bases line up with TRBD1. V was pared by 4 bases and J by 0 bases, with 4 bases of the junction left unmatched. The CDR3 has 16 residues. The germline V gene has CDR1 MGHRA and CDR2 YSYEKL. The CDR3: CASSRDRGFTNYGYTF. The CDR3 coding sequence is TGCGCCAGCAGCCGGGACAGGGGGTTTACTAACTATGGCTACACCTTC.

This chain connects TRBV7-9 to TRBJ2-5; no clear D. CDR1 is SEHNR and CDR2 is FQNEAQ in the germline V gene (reference sequence). Trimming cost V 2 bases and J 5 bases, with 6 bases left between them. CDR3 length: 12 amino acids. This CDR3 reads CASSLFGETQYF. In DNA, the CDR3 is TGTGCCAGCAGCTTATTTGGCGAGACCCAGTACTTC.

The V and J genes are TRBV6-5 and TRBJ2-7; D is unclear. The CDR3 totals 11 residues. Germline loops: CDR1 MNHEY, CDR2 SVGAGI. The V end was cut by 6 bases, the J end by 1 base, with 4 bases between. The CDR3 sequence: CASSHSYEQYF. The CDR3 nucleotides are TGTGCCAGCAGCCATTCCTACGAGCAGTACTTC.

The J gene is TRBJ2-3, the V gene TRBV5-8; 7 bases align to TRBD1. With V trimmed by 4 bases and J by 0 bases, 5 bases remained unmatched. Germline V lookup: CDR1 SGHTS, CDR2 YDEGEE. The CDR3 is made up of 15 amino acids. For the CDR3, the DNA is TGTGCCAGCAGCACCGGGACAGAGAGCACAGATACGCAGTATTTT. Its protein is CASSTGTESTDTQYF.

This chain links TRBV5-4 with TRBJ1-2; D possibly corresponds to TRBD1 (6 bases). With 4 bases removed from V and 0 bases from J, the gap between germline ends came to 16 bases. The germline gives CDR1 SGHNT, CDR2 YYREEE (reference sequence). The CDR3 sequence is 16 residues long. This CDR3 is CASSPKQGVPNYGYTF. The CDR3 DNA reads TGTGCCAGCAGCCCGAAACAGGGAGTCCCTAACTATGGCTACACCTTC.

This clone was recorded only once. The chain links TRBV9 to TRBJ2-1; 9 bases line up with TRBD1. Per germline, CDR1 SGDLS and CDR2 YYNGEE. The CDR3 runs to 16 residues. J gave up 3 bases and V 0 bases, and 4 bases lay outside the gene matches. CDR3 loop: CASSVGTGANYNEQFF. DNA for the CDR3: TGTGCCAGCAGCGTAGGGACAGGGGCCAACTACAATGAGCAGTTCTTC.

The chain has TRBV28 and TRBJ2-7; D not certain. The CDR3 runs 14 residues. The ends were cut back, 8 bases at V and 4 bases at J, with 18 bases in the middle. In germline, CDR1 is MDHEN, CDR2 SYDVKM. CDR3 amino acids: CASLQLSGNYEQYF. The CDR3 DNA follows: TGTGCCAGCCTCCAACTAAGTGGAAATTACGAGCAGTACTTC.

The chain uses TRBV25-1 and TRBJ2-5; 7 bases fit TRBD2. The CDR3 length is 12 residues. V trimming: 5 bases; J trimming: 5 bases; junction bases outside the gene matches: 2. CDR1 is MGHDK, CDR2 SYGVNS, per germline. The CDR3 here is CASSWEGETQYF. CDR3 sequence (DNA): TGTGCCAGCAGTTGGGAGGGCGAGACCCAGTACTTC. Together with reference TRBV25-1 and TRBJ2-5, the CDR3 gives the full variable domain: EADIYQTPRYLVIGTGKKITLECSQTMGHDKMYWYQQDPGMELHLIHYSYGVNSTEKGDLSSESTVSRIRTEHFPLTLESARPSHTSQYLCASSWEGETQYFGPGTRLLVL.

V and J are TRBV5-6 and TRBJ1-5, with 10 bases that match TRBD1. Trimming cost V 1 base and J 4 bases; bases outside gene matches: 2. Germline loops: CDR1 SGHDT, CDR2 YYEEEE. This CDR3 spans 15 amino acids. CDR3 DNA sequence: TGTGCCAGCAGCTTGTTGGGACAGGGGAATCAGCCCCAGCATTTT. Translation gives CASSLLGQGNQPQHF. Full variable domain (missing parts from reference TRBV5-6 and TRBJ1-5): DAGVTQSPTHLIKTRGQQVTLRCSPKSGHDTVSWYQQALGQGPQFIFQYYEEEERQRGNFPDRFSGHQFPNYSSELNVNALLLGDSALYLCASSLLGQGNQPQHFGDGTRLSIL.

V usage is TRBV5-1 and J usage is TRBJ2-5, with a weak D call TRBD1 (6 bases). Trimming pared 2 bases from V and 2 bases from J, leaving 13 bases between. This CDR3 is 15 amino acids long. Germline CDR1 is SGHRS and CDR2 is YFSETQ. CDR3 nucleotides: TGCGCCAGCAGCTTTACAGGGAGAGGGCAAGAGACCCAGTACTTC. Protein: CASSFTGRGQETQYF.

For the CDR3, the DNA is TGCGCCAGCAGCCAAGAGAGGGGATCTACCTACAATGAGCAGTTCTTC. It codes for CASSQERGSTYNEQFF. The J gene is TRBJ2-1, the V gene TRBV4-3; D is tentatively TRBD1 or TRBD2 (5 bases each). The CDR3 covers 16 residues. V was trimmed by 0 bases and J by 2 bases, leaving 11 bases between them. CDR1 is LGHNA, CDR2 YSLEER, per germline.

The chain is built from TRBV10-1 and TRBJ2-7; D call uncertain. Trimming stripped 4 bases from V and 6 bases from J, with 13 bases between. CDR3 length: 13 amino acids. Germline V gives CDR1 WNHNN, CDR2 SYGVQD (reference sequence). As DNA, the CDR3 is TGCGCCAGCAGTGCAAGAGAGACCGGCGAGCAGTACTTC. Its translation is CASSARETGEQYF.

The genes are TRBV9 and TRBJ1-5; 7 bases match TRBD1. Germline V gene sequence: CDR1 SGDLS, CDR2 YYNGEE. The CDR3 spans 15 residues. V lost 4 bases to trimming and J lost 4 bases; unmatched junction nucleotides: 8. The CDR3 loop reads CASSTGDSRNQPQHF. DNA for the CDR3: TGTGCCAGCAGCACCGGGGACAGCAGAAATCAGCCCCAGCATTTT.

V and J are TRBV18 and TRBJ2-4, with TRBD2 identical over 10 bases. The V gene's germline CDR1 is KGHSH and CDR2 LQKENI. With 2 bases clipped from V and 9 bases from J, the junction kept 7 bases outside the gene matches. CDR3 length: 15 residues. The CDR3 region is CASSPAARTSGIQYF. The CDR3 region has the DNA TGTGCCAGCTCACCAGCGGCCAGGACTAGCGGCATTCAGTACTTC.